This passage covers 25 T cell receptor beta chains from one sample sequenced in a study of identical twins. TCRdb ran MiXCR on the 5' RACE reads and lists one entry per CDR3 protein. The sample contains about 220,000 distinct CDR3 sequences, approximately 9% of which appear only once. Specimen: memory (CD45RO+) T cells sorted from blood. These receptors all stem from a woman under 30 in good health.

The J gene is TRBJ1-1, the V gene TRBV5-1; no firm D call. Germline CDR1 reads SGHRS; CDR2 reads YFSETQ. V was pared by 1 base and J by 1 base, with 5 bases between. There are 13 residues in the CDR3. CDR3 nucleotide sequence: TGCGCCAGCAGCTTGATGGGGAACACTGAAGCTTTCTTT. It codes for CASSLMGNTEAFF. The full variable domain, completed using reference TRBV5-1 and TRBJ1-1, is KAGVTQTPRYLIKTRGQQVTLSCSPISGHRSVSWYQQTPGQGLQFLFEYFSETQRNKGNFPGRFSGRQFSNSRSEMNVSTLELGDSALYLCASSLMGNTEAFFGQGTRLTVV.

Only a few counts were recorded for this clonotype. This sequence joins TRBV14 and TRBJ1-3, with no clear D. V was shortened by 2 bases and J by 8 bases, with 10 bases between the two germline ends. CDR3 length: 13 amino acids. Germline CDR1 and CDR2: SGHDN and FVKESK. Here the CDR3 DNA reads TGTGCCAGCAGCCAACTGGGGAGAGACACCATATATTTT. Its protein is CASSQLGRDTIYF.

This clonotype was observed a few times. The CDR3 region is CASSLAGQGVYTIYF. For the CDR3, the DNA is TGTGCCAGCAGCTTAGCCGGACAGGGGGTTTACACCATATATTTT. V and J are TRBV7-2 and TRBJ1-3; 10 nucleotides line up with TRBD1. Germline trimming cut 0 bases from V and 8 bases from J; bases unmatched to any gene: 4. CDR1 and CDR2 (germline): SGHTA, FQGNSA. The CDR3 is 15 residues long. The whole variable domain, filled in from reference TRBV7-2 and TRBJ1-3, reads GAGVSQSPSNKVTEKGKDVELRCDPISGHTALYWYRQSLGQGLEFLIYFQGNSAPDKSGLPSDRFSAERTGGSVSTLTIQRTQQEDSAVYLCASSLAGQGVYTIYFGEGSWLTVV.

This chain uses TRBV9 with TRBJ2-3; 7 bases are a match to TRBD2. Per the germline V gene, CDR1 is SGDLS and CDR2 is YYNGEE. V gave up 4 bases and J gave up 2 bases; unmatched junction bases: 4. The CDR3 is 14 amino acids. The CDR3 loop reads CASSQGLDTDTQYF. The CDR3 bases are TGTGCCAGCAGCCAAGGACTAGACACAGATACGCAGTATTTT.

The CDR3 nucleotides are TGCAGTGCTAGAGATAGGGCCAGGGGGTTGACTGAAGCTTTCTTT. As protein: CSARDRARGLTEAFF. The chain combines TRBV20-1 with TRBJ1-1; TRBD1 matches at 7 bases. Germline CDR1 is DFQATT and CDR2 is SNEGSKA (reference sequence). The CDR3 length is 15 residues. The V and J ends lost 0 bases and 5 bases, in that order; junction bases with no gene match: 9.

This clonotype turned up a few times. The chain is built from TRBV11-2 and TRBJ1-5, with a tentative D call TRBD1 (5 bases). V gave up 1 base and J gave up 7 bases, with 14 bases separating them. This CDR3 comprises 15 residues. Germline V lookup: CDR1 SGHAT, CDR2 FQNNGV. The chain's CDR3 is CASSLGQGHRQPQHF. As DNA, the CDR3 is TGTGCCAGCAGCTTAGGGCAGGGTCACAGACAGCCCCAGCATTTT.

This clonotype was found many times. The chain combines TRBV20-1 with TRBJ2-1, with D unclear. The V gene's germline CDR1 is DFQATT and CDR2 SNEGSKA (reference sequence). Trimming pared 1 base from V and 0 bases from J, leaving 7 bases between. The CDR3 is 14 residues long. The DNA of the CDR3 is TGCAGTGCTAGAGGACTCCTCTCCTACAATGAGCAGTTCTTC. As protein: CSARGLLSYNEQFF.

V usage is TRBV3-1 and J usage is TRBJ2-3; D not certain. V was clipped by 6 bases and J by 2 bases, with 12 bases between them. From germline, CDR1 is LGHDT and CDR2 YNNKEL (reference sequence). CDR3 length: 14 amino acids. In DNA, the CDR3 is TGTGCCAGCAGGCAAACCGATTACACAGATACGCAGTATTTT. This gives the protein CASRQTDYTDTQYF.

This clonotype has a count of ten or more. The genes are TRBV4-3 and TRBJ1-2; 7 bases match TRBD1. Trimming cost V 1 base and J 5 bases; bases outside gene matches: 7. There are 15 residues in the CDR3. The V gene's germline CDR1 is LGHNA and CDR2 YSLEER. Here the CDR3 reads CASSQGADRAYGYTF. CDR3 nucleotides: TGCGCCAGCAGCCAAGGAGCTGACAGGGCGTATGGCTACACCTTC.

This clonotype has a handful of counts. The rearrangement links TRBV5-1 to TRBJ2-5; D possibly corresponds to TRBD2 (5 bases). Germline V CDR1 and CDR2: SGHRS, YFSETQ. V was cut by 2 bases and J by 4 bases, with 12 bases left in between. CDR3 length: 14 residues. The CDR3 spells CASSFAGRRETQYF. CDR3 sequence (DNA): TGCGCCAGCAGCTTCGCGGGCCGGCGAGAGACCCAGTACTTC. Filled out from reference TRBV5-1 and TRBJ2-5, the complete variable domain reads KAGVTQTPRYLIKTRGQQVTLSCSPISGHRSVSWYQQTPGQGLQFLFEYFSETQRNKGNFPGRFSGRQFSNSRSEMNVSTLELGDSALYLCASSFAGRRETQYFGPGTRLLVL.

In this sample, this clonotype turned up many times. The CDR3: CSARERTSGRALSYNEQFF. The DNA for the CDR3 is TGCAGTGCTAGAGAAAGGACTAGCGGGAGGGCCCTCTCCTACAATGAGCAGTTCTTC. The chain uses TRBV20-1 and TRBJ2-1; 15 nucleotides agree with TRBD2. Trimming took 0 bases from V and 0 from J; bases not matched to a gene: 6. Per germline, CDR1 DFQATT and CDR2 SNEGSKA (reference sequence). The CDR3 runs 19 residues.

This clonotype showed up many times. The chain is built from TRBV21-1 and TRBJ1-2; the table assigns TRBD1, which was not confirmed against the DNA. TRBV21-1 is an annotated pseudogene. The CDR3 has 13 amino acids. The CDR3: CASRGRGHYGYTF. CDR3 sequence (DNA): TGTGCCAGCAGGGGCAGGGGGCACTATGGCTACACCTTC.

The genes are TRBV30 and TRBJ1-6; D not resolved. This CDR3 is 17 amino acids long. The V gene lost 0 bases and the J gene lost 7 bases, with 19 bases spanning the gap. From germline, CDR1 is GTSNPN and CDR2 SVGIG (reference sequence). Here the CDR3 reads CAWSVKVIGLYNSPLHF. The CDR3, as DNA: TGTGCCTGGAGTGTAAAGGTCATCGGTTTATACAATTCACCCCTCCACTTT. Based on the CDR3 plus reference TRBV30 and TRBJ1-6, the full variable domain is SQTIHQWPATLVQPVGSPLSLECTVEGTSNPNLYWYRQAAGRGLQLLFYSVGIGQISSEVPQNLSASRPQDRQFILSSKKLLLSDSGFYLCAWSVKVIGLYNSPLHFGNGTRLTVT.

The rearrangement links TRBV20-1 to TRBJ1-1, with 9 bases that match TRBD1. Looked up from germline, CDR1 is DFQATT and CDR2 is SNEGSKA (reference sequence). V gave up 8 bases and J gave up 1 base; unmatched junction bases: 5. CDR3 length equals 13 residues. The CDR3 coding sequence is TGCAGTACTACAGGGGGCCGGAACACTGAAGCTTTCTTT. It is translated as CSTTGGRNTEAFF.

This clonotype occurred many times. This chain uses TRBV13 with TRBJ1-5; 11 nucleotides align to TRBD1. The CDR3 is 15 amino acids. CDR1 and CDR2 (germline): PRHDT, FYEKMQ (reference sequence). The trim removed 3 bases at V and 4 bases at J, leaving 2 bases unmatched. CDR3 sequence: CASSFGTGGNQPQHF. The CDR3 DNA follows: TGTGCCAGCAGCTTCGGGACAGGGGGAAATCAGCCCCAGCATTTT.

This clonotype came up many times. This chain connects TRBV10-3 to TRBJ2-7; 11 bases fit TRBD2. The CDR3 spans 16 residues. The V segment lost 3 bases and the J segment 0 bases; nucleotides outside the gene matches: 4. Germline V gene data show CDR1 as ENHRY and CDR2 as SYGVKD. CDR3 loop: CAISDGGLADSYEQYF. CDR3 nucleotides: TGTGCCATCAGTGACGGGGGACTAGCGGACTCCTACGAGCAGTACTTC.

The chain has TRBV3-1 and TRBJ1-2; TRBD1 is a possible D gene (5 bases). Trimming left V 6 bases short and J 2 bases short, with 13 bases between. Germline V CDR1 and CDR2: LGHDT, YNNKEL (reference sequence). CDR3 length equals 14 residues. CDR3 residues: CASSRQRTNYGYTF. The CDR3 DNA sequence: TGTGCCAGCAGTCGACAGCGCACCAACTATGGCTACACCTTC.

This sequence joins TRBV20-1 and TRBJ2-5; 9 bases are a match to TRBD2. The CDR3 loop spans 14 amino acids. V shed 1 base, J shed 4 bases, and the junction held 4 bases outside the gene matches. In germline, CDR1 is DFQATT, CDR2 SNEGSKA (reference sequence). CDR3 protein: CSARGLAASETQYF. The DNA of the CDR3 is TGCAGTGCTAGAGGACTAGCGGCTTCAGAGACCCAGTACTTC.

This clonotype was observed a handful of times. This chain joins TRBV20-1 and TRBJ1-4, with 7 bases that match TRBD1. Trimming cost V 7 bases and J 2 bases; bases outside gene matches: 4. The CDR3 covers 13 residues. Germline-derived CDR1 and CDR2 are DFQATT and SNEGSKA (reference sequence). The CDR3 loop reads CSGEGQTNEKLFF. CDR3 DNA sequence: TGCAGTGGAGAGGGACAGACTAATGAAAAACTGTTTTTT.

V gene TRBV25-1 combines with J gene TRBJ1-1; D unclear. Germline values: CDR1 MGHDK, CDR2 SYGVNS. Between the trimmed V and J ends, which lost 4 bases and 10 bases, there was a span of 13 bases. This CDR3 is 12 amino acids long. The CDR3 nucleotides read TGTGCCAGCAGTGCTTCGGAAGGAGGAGCTTTCTTT. It translates to CASSASEGGAFF.

The chain's CDR3 is CASEQDSGANVLTF. The CDR3 DNA reads as TGTGCCAGCGAGCAGGACTCTGGGGCCAACGTCCTGACTTTC. The chain joins TRBV7-9 to TRBJ2-6; no reliable D call. Germline V lookup: CDR1 SEHNR, CDR2 FQNEAQ (reference sequence). Trimming cost V 8 bases and J 0 bases, with 8 bases left between them. The CDR3 loop spans 14 amino acids. The entire variable domain, with the rest obtained from reference TRBV7-9 and TRBJ2-6, is as follows: DTGVSQNPRHKITKRGQNVTFRCDPISEHNRLYWYRQTLGQGPEFLTYFQNEAQLEKSRLLSDRFSAERPKGSFSTLEIQRTEQGDSAMYLCASEQDSGANVLTFGAGSRLTVL.

This clonotype occurred many times. The chain employs TRBV2 and TRBJ2-1; TRBD2 aligns across 7 bases. This CDR3 comprises 15 residues. V gave up 3 bases and J gave up 8 bases; unmatched junction bases: 10. Germline lookup yields CDR1 SNHLY and CDR2 FYNNEI. The CDR3 nucleotides read TGTGCCAGCAGTGACAGACTAGCAGGCAGTCATGAGCAGTTCTTC. Its translation is CASSDRLAGSHEQFF.

Only a few counts were recorded for this clonotype. The chain employs TRBV30 and TRBJ1-5; a possible D gene is TRBD1 (6 bases). The CDR3 runs 13 residues. V lost 0 bases to trimming and J lost 7 bases, with 10 bases between them. Germline lookup yields CDR1 GTSNPN and CDR2 SVGIG (reference sequence). The CDR3 nucleotides are TGTGCCTGGAGTGTAGGGGGAGACCAGCCCCAGCATTTT. This codes for CAWSVGGDQPQHF.

This clonotype was counted a few times. V gene TRBV20-1 combines with J gene TRBJ1-4; TRBD1 is a possible D gene (6 bases). The V end lost 7 bases, the J end lost 8 bases, and 14 bases lay between the germline ends. The CDR3 covers 12 residues. CDR1 DFQATT and CDR2 SNEGSKA come from the germline V gene (reference sequence). The CDR3 loop reads CSVHREGEKLFF. CDR3 bases: TGCAGTGTTCACAGGGAAGGAGAAAAACTGTTTTTT.

A few counts support this clonotype. V gene TRBV3-1 combines with J gene TRBJ1-5; D ambiguous. This CDR3 contains 15 residues. Germline loops: CDR1 LGHDT, CDR2 YNNKEL (reference sequence). Deletions cut 8 bases from V and 4 bases from J, with 18 bases between. The CDR3 sequence: CASSAKIEGNQPQHF. The CDR3 DNA reads TGTGCCAGCTCAGCCAAGATAGAGGGTAATCAGCCCCAGCATTTT. Using reference TRBV3-1 and TRBJ1-5 for the parts outside the CDR3, the full variable domain is DTAVSQTPKYLVTQMGNDKSIKCEQNLGHDTMYWYKQDSKKFLKIMFSYNNKELIINETVPNRFSPKSPDKAHLNLHINSLELGDSAVYFCASSAKIEGNQPQHFGDGTRLSIL.